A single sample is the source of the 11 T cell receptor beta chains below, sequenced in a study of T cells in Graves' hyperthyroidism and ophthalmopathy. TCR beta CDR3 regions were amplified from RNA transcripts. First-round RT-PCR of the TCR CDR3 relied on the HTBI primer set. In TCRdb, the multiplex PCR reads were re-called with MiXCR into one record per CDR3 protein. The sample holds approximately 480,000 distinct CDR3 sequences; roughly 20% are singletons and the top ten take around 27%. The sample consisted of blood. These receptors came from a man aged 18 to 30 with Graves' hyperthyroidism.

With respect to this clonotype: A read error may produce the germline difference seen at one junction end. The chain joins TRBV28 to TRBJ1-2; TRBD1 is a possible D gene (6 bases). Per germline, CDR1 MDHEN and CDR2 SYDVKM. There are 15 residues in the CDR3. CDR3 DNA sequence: TGTGCCAGCAGTCCATTTCGGGGGCGCCCCTATGGCCACACCTTC. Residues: CASSPFRGRPYGHTF.

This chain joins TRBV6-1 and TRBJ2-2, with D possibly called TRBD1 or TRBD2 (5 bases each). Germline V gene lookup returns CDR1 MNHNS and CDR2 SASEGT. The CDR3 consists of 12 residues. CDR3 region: CASRGPTGELFF. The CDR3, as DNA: TGTGCGAGCCGGGGCCCCACCGGGGAGCTGTTTTTT.

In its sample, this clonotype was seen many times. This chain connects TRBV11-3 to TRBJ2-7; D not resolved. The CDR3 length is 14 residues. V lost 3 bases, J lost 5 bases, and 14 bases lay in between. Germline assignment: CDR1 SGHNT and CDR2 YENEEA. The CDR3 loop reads CASSLGRLSHEQYF. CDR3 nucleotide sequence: TGTGCCAGCAGCTTGGGCCGACTGAGCCACGAGCAGTACTTC.

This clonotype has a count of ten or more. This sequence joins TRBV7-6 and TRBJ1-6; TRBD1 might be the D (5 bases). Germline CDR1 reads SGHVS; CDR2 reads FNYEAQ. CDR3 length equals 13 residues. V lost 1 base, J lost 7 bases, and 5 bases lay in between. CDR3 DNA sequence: TGTGCCAGCAGCTTAGAGGGGAATTCACCCCTCCACTTT. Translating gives CASSLEGNSPLHF.

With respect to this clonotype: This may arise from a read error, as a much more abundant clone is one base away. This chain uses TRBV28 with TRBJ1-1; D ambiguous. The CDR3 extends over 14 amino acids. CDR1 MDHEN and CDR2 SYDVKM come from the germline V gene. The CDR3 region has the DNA TGTGTCAGCAGCCAAGGGTACTGGAACACTGAAGCTTTCTTT. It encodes CVSSQGYWNTEAFF.

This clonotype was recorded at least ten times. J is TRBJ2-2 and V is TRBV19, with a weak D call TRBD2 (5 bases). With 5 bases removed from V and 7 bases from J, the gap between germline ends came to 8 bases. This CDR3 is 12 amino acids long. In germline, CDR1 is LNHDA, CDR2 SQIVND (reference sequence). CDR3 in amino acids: CASSFGGGELFF. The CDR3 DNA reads TGTGCCAGTAGTTTCGGAGGCGGGGAGCTGTTTTTT.

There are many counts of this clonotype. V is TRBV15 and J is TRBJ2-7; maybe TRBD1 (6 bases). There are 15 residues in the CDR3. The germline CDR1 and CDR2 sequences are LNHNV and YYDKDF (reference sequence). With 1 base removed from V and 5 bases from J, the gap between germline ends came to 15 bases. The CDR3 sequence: CATSRAGRGINEQYF. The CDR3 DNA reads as TGTGCCACCAGCAGAGCCGGCAGGGGTATCAACGAGCAGTACTTC. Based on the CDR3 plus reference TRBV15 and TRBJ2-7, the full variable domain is DAMVIQNPRYQVTQFGKPVTLSCSQTLNHNVMYWYQQKSSQAPKLLFHYYDKDFNNEADTPDNFQSRRPNTSFCFLDIRSPGLGDTAMYLCATSRAGRGINEQYFGPGTRLTVT.

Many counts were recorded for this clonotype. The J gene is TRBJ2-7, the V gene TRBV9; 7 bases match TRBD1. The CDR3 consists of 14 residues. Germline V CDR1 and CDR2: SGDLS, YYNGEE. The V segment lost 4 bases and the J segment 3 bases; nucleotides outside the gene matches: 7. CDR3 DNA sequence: TGTGCCAGCAGCCCCCGGGCAGGGGGCTACGAGCAGTACTTC. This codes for CASSPRAGGYEQYF.

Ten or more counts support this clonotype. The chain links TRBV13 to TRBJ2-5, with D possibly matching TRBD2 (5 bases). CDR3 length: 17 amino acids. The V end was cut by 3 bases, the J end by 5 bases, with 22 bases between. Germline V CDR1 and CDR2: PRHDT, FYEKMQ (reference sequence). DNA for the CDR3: TGTGCCAGCAGCTTCGGACGCTGGCAGGAGGACTGGGAGACCCAGTACTTC. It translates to CASSFGRWQEDWETQYF.

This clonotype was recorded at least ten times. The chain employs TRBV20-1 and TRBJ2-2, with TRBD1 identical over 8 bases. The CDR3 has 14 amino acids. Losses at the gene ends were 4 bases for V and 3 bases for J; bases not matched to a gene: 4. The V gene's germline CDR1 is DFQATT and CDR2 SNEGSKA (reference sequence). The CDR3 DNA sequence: TGCAGTGCTAAGACAGGGGTGGACACCGGGGAGCTGTTTTTT. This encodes CSAKTGVDTGELFF.

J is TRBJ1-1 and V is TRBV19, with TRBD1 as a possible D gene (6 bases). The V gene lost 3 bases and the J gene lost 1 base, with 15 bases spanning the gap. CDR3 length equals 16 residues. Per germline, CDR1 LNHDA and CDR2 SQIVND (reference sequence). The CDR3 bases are TGTGCCAGTAGTATGGGTCACAGGGCCCCGAACACTGAAGCTTTCTTT. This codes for CASSMGHRAPNTEAFF.